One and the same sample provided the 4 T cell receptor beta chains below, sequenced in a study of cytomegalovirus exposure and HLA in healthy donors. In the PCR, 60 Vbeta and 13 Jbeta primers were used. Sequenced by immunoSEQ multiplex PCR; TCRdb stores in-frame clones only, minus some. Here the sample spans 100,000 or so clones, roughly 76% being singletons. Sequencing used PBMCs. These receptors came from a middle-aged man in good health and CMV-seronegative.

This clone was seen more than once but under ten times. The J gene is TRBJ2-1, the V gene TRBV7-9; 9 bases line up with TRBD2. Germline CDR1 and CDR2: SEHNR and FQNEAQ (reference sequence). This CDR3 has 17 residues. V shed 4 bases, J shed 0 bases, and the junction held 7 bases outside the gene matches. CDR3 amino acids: CASSSGGSGSSYNEQFF. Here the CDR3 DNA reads TGTGCCAGCAGCTCAGGGGGTAGCGGGAGCTCCTACAATGAGCAGTTCTTC.

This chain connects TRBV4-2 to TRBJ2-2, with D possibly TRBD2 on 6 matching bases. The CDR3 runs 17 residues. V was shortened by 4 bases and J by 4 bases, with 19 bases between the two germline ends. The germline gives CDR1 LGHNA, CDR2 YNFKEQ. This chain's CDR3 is CASSPIPGVGVTGELFF. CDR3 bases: TGTGCCAGCAGCCCGATTCCGGGGGTAGGGGTCACCGGGGAGCTGTTTTTT.

CDR3 in amino acids: CASSLLVRAGSYEQYF. The CDR3 coding sequence is TGTGCCAGCAGCCTTCTGGTTAGGGCGGGCTCCTACGAGCAGTACTTC. The chain has TRBV7-2 and TRBJ2-5, with D perhaps matching TRBD2 (5 bases). The DNA end is more similar to TRBJ2-7, so the J call may be wrong. This CDR3 spans 16 amino acids. Germline-derived CDR1 and CDR2 are SGHTA and FQGNSA.

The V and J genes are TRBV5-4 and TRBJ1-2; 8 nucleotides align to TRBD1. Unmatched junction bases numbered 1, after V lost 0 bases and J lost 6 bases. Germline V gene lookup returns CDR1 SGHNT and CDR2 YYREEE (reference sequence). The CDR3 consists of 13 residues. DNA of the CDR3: TGTGCCAGCAGCTTGGGACAGGGGAATGGCTACACCTTC. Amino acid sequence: CASSLGQGNGYTF.